The following is a T cell receptor (beta chain) sequence with its context. Its antigen is currently unknown. T cells were sequenced at a targeted depth of 1 in 200,000 to 1 in 1 million. Assay: immunoSEQ multiplex PCR; the TCRdb copy retains only in-frame clones and omits some. The sample yields 73,000 or so clones, roughly 72% seen once. This entry comes from a study of cytotoxic CD8 clonotypes in ibrutinib-treated CLL. In the study overall: Once patients had received a median approximately twelve months of treatment, range 6 to 36, response samples were obtained.

Whole-study findings and limits: Measured clonality at baseline was greater than in age-matched healthy donors and tracked with circulating CD8+ T-cell counts. Upon ibrutinib response clonality rose, and upon progression it fell back toward baseline.

CDR3 length equals 17 residues. Germline assignment: CDR1 GTSNPN and CDR2 SVGIG (reference sequence). Trimming cost V 4 bases and J 0 bases; bases outside gene matches: 10. The sequencing used PBMCs, collected after 12 months of ibrutinib treatment. The source is a human donor with chronic lymphocytic leukemia. The gene calls are TRBV30 and TRBJ1-5, with 9 bases lining up with TRBD1. The CDR3: CAWNRGTGIYSNQPQHF. CDR3 bases: TGTGCCTGGAACAGAGGGACAGGGATATATAGCAATCAGCCCCAGCATTTT. Filled out from reference TRBV30 and TRBJ1-5, the complete variable domain reads SQTIHQWPATLVQPVGSPLSLECTVEGTSNPNLYWYRQAAGRGLQLLFYSVGIGQISSEVPQNLSASRPQDRQFILSSKKLLLSDSGFYLCAWNRGTGIYSNQPQHFGDGTRLSIL.